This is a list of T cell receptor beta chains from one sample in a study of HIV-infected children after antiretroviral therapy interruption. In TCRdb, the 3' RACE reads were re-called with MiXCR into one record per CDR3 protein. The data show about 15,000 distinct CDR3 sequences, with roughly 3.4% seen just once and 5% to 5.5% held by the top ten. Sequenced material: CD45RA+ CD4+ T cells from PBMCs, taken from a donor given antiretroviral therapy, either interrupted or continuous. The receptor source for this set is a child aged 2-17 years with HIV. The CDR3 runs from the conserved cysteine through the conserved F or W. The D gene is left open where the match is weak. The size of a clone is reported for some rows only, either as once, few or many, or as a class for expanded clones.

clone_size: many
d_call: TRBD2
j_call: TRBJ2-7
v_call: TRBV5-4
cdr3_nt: TGTGCCAGCAGCTTGCCCAGCGGGGGGGAAAAATACGAGCAGTACTTC
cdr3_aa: CASSLPSGGEKYEQYF

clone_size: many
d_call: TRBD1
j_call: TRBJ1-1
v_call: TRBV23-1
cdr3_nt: TGCGCCAGCAGTCAAGGGGACAGGGGCACTGAAGCTTTCTTT
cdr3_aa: CASSQGDRGTEAFF

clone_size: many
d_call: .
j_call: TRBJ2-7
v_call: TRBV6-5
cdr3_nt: TGTGCCAGCATGGGGCGGACCTACGAGCAGTACTTC
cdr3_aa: CASMGRTYEQYF

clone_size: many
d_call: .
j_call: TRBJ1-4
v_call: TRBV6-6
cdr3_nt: TGTGCCAGCAGTGACAGTTCCGAAAAACTGTTTTTT
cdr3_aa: CASSDSSEKLFF

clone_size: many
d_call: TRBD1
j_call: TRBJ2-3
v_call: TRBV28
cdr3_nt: TGTGCCAGCAGTTTCGGACGATTGGGACAGGGGAGGGATACGCAGTATTTT
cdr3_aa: CASSFGRLGQGRDTQYF

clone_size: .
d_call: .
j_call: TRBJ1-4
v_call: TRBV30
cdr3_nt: TGTGCCTGGAGTCTAGAAGGAATTTCCAACGAAAGATTATTTTTC
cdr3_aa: CAWSLEGISNERLFF

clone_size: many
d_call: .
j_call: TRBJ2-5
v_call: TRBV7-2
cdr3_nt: TGTGCCAGCAGCTTAGGTCTCACACGGCCTCAAGAGACCCAGTACTTC
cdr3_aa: CASSLGLTRPQETQYF

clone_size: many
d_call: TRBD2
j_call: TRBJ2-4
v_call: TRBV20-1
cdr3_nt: TGCAGTGCTAGATCTAGCGGAAACATTCAGTACTTC
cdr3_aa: CSARSSGNIQYF

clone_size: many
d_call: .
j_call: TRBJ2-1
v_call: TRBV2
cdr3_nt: TGTGCCAGCAGTTTCCACGGGCAGAATGAGCAGTTCTTC
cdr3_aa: CASSFHGQNEQFF

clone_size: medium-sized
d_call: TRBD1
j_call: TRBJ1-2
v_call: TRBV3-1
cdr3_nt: TGTGCCAGCAGCCAAGCACGACAGGGGAGCTATGGCTACACCTTC
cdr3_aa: CASSQARQGSYGYTF

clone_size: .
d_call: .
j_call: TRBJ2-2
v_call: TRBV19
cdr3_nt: TGTGCCAGTAGGAAGGCATTTGGAACCGGGGAGCTGTTTTTT
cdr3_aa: CASRKAFGTGELFF

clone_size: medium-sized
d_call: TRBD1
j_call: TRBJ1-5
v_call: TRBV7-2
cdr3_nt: TGTGCCAGCAGCTTGGCGGGACAGGGTGGTCAGCCCCAGCATTTT
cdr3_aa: CASSLAGQGGQPQHF

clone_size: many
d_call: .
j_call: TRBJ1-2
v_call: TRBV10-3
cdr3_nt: TGTGCCATCAGTGTGTCACCGCAAAACTATGGCTACACCTTC
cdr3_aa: CAISVSPQNYGYTF

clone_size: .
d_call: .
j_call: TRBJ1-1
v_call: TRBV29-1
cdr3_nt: TGCAGCGTTGCTGACAGCCTCTTAAACACTGAAGCTTTCTTT
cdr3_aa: CSVADSLLNTEAFF

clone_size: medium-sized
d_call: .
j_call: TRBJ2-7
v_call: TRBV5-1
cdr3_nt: TGCGCCAGCAGCCGAGGGACAACCACTTCCTACGAGCAGTACTTC
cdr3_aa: CASSRGTTTSYEQYF

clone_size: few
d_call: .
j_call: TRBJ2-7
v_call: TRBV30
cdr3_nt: TGTGCCTGGAGTCTAAGGACTCCCCTTGAACAGTACTTC
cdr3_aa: CAWSLRTPLEQYF

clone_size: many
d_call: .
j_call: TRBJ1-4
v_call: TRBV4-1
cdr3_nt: TGCGCCAGCAGCCACCCGGGACGGGCTTCTAATGAAAAACTGTTTTTT
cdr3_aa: CASSHPGRASNEKLFF

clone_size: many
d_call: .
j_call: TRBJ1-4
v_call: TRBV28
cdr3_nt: TGTGCCAGCAGTTTAAGGTACAGAACTAATGAAAAACTGTTTTTT
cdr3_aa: CASSLRYRTNEKLFF

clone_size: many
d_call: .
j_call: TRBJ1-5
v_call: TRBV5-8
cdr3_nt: TGTGCCAGCAGTTTCGCCGTGAGCAGCAATCAGCCCCAGCATTTT
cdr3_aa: CASSFAVSSNQPQHF

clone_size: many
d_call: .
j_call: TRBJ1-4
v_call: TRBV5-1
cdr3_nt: TGCGCCAGCAGCTTGACAGGGGAAAAACTGTTTTTT
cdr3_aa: CASSLTGEKLFF

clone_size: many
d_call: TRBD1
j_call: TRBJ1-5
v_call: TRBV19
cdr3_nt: TGTGCCAGTAACCCGGGACAGCCTTCGGGGCAGCCCCAGCATTTT
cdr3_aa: CASNPGQPSGQPQHF

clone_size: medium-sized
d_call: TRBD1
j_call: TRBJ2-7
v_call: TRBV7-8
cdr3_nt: TGTGCCAGCAGCGCCCTCCGGGACAGGGCTTCCTACGAGCAGTACTTC
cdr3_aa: CASSALRDRASYEQYF

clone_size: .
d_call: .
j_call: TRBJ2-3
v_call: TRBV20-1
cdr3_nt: TGCAGTGCGCCAGCGGTTAGCACAGATACGCAGTATTTT
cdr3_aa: CSAPAVSTDTQYF

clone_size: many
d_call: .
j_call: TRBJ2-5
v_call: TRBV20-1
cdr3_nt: TGCAGTCCAGAAGGGTTTCGGGGATCCCTTACCTTC
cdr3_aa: CSPEGFRGSLTF

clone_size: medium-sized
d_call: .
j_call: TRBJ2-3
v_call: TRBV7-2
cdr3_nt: TGTGCCAGCAGCTTTCGCACAGATACGCAGTATTTT
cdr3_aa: CASSFRTDTQYF

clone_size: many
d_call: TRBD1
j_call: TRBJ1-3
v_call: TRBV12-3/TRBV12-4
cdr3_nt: TGTGCCAGCAGTTCCCGACCGGGACAGGGCTCTGGAAACACCATATATTTT
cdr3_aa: CASSSRPGQGSGNTIYF

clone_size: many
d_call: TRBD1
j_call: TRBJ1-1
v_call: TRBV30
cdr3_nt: TGTGCCTGGAGTAGGGGGCCGGGGCAGATGAACACTGAAGCTTTCTTT
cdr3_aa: CAWSRGPGQMNTEAFF

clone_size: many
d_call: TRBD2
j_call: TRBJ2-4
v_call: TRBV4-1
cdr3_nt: TGCGCCAGCAGCCCTGGACTAGCGGGGGGGCTAGCCAAAAACATTCAGTACTTC
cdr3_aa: CASSPGLAGGLAKNIQYF

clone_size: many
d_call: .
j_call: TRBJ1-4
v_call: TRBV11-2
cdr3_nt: TGTGCCAGCAGCTTAGGAGGGGGGGTAGCAACTAATGAAAAACTGTTTTTT
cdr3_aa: CASSLGGGVATNEKLFF

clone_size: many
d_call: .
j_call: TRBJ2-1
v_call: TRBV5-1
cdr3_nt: TGCGCCAGCGGGAGAGCCCCAGAGGTCCATGAGCAGTTCTTC
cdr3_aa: CASGRAPEVHEQFF

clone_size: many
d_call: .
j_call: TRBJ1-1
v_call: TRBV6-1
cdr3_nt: TGTGCCACCCAAATTGAAGCTTTCTTT
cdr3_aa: CATQIEAFF

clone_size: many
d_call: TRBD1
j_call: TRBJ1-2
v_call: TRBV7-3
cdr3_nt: TGTGCCAGCAGCTCCAGGGGGGACGCCTTGTCGGGCTACACCTTC
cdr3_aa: CASSSRGDALSGYTF

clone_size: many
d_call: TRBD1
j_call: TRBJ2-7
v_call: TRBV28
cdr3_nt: TGTGCCAGCAGGCCCGCCACAGGGGGCGTTCAGCCGCAGTACTTC
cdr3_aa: CASRPATGGVQPQYF

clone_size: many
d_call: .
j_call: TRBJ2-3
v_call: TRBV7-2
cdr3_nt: TGTGCCAGCAGCTTAGGGCACCCGGGCACAGATACGCAGTATTTT
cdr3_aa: CASSLGHPGTDTQYF

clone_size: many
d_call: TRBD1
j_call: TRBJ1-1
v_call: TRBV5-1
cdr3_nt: TGCGCCAGCAGCTCTACCGGGACAGCGAACACTGAAGCTTTCTTT
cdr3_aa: CASSSTGTANTEAFF

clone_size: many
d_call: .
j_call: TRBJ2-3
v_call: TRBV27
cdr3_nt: TGTGCCAGCAGTTCGCCCCCGTCTAGGGATACGCAGTATTTT
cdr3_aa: CASSSPPSRDTQYF

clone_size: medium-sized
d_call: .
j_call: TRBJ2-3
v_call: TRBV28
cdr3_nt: TGTGCCAGCAGGAATATTGGAGGCACAGATACGCAGTATTTT
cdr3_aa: CASRNIGGTDTQYF

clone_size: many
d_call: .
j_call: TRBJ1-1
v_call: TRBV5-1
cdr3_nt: TGCGCCAGCAGCTTGGGACAGCTTGAAGCTTTCTTT
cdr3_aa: CASSLGQLEAFF

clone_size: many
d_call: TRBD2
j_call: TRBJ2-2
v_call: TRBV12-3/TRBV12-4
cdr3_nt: TGTGCCAGCAGTCCGACTGGGGGGGGAAACACCGGGCAGCTCTACTTT
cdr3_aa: CASSPTGGGNTGQLYF

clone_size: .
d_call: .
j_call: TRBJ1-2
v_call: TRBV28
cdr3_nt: TGTGCCAGCAGTTTGGGACTCTATGGCTACACCTTC
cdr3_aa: CASSLGLYGYTF

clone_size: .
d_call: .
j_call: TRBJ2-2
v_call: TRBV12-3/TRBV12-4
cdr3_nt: TGTGCCAGCCAAGGCGGGTCCCCAAGACGGGAGCTGTTTTTT
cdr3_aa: CASQGGSPRRELFF